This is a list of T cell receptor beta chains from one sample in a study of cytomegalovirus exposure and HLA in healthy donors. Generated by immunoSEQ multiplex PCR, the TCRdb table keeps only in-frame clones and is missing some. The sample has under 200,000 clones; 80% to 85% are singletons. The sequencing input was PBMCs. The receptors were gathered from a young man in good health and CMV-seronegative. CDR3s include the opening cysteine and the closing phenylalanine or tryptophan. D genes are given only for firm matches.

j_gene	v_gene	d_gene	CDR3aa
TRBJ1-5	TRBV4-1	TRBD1	CASSQGRDRLGNQPQHF
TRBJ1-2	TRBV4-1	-	CASSQGGRGPANYGYTF
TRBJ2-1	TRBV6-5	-	CASSYSLSSYNEQFF
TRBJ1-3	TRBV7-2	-	CASSLGPPHSGNTIYF
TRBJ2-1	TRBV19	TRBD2	CASEGLTLGEQFF
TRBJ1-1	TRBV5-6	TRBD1	CASSLQGEIRAFF
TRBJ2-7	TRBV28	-	CASSSQVSYEQYF
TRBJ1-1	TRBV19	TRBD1	CASIGTAFNTEAFF
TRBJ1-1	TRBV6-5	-	CASTMGQMNTEAFF
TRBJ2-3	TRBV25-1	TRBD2	CASSRLAGADTQYF
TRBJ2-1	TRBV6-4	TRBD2	CASSPTSGVSNEQLF
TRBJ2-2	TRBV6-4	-	CASSGYLAEFTGELFF
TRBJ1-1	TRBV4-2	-	CASRRSGNTEAFF
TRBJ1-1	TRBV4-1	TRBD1	CASSQGQGATEAFF
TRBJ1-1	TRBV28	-	CASSPRRGSEAFF
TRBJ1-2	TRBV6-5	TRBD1	CASSYAGGDGYTF
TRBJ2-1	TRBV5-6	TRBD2	CASSTTSYKPSGDNEQFF
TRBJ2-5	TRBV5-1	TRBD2	CASSLGSSGRAVETQYF
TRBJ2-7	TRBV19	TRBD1	CASSIQGANEQYF
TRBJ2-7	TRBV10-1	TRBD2	CASIEMGGSSYEQYF
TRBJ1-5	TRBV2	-	CASSANTRQPQHF
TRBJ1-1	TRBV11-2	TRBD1	CASKRDRVSEAFF
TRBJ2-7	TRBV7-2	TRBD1	CASSLKTGGGYEQYF
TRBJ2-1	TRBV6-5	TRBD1	CASRYRDSSYNEQFF
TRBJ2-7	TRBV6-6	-	CASSYSAGLSYEQYF
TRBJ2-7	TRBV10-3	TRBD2	CAISETTPPLAAEQYF
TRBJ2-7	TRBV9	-	CASSVTVGGNSYEQYF
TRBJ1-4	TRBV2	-	CASSVRETEKLFF
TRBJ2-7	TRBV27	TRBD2	CASTIAGGAYEQYF
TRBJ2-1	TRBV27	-	CASSFWRGLGEQFF
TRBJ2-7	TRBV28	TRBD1	CASRRLGQGIEQYF
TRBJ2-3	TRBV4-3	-	CASSQGAGVGTQYF
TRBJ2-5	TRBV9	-	CASSEDTQETQYF
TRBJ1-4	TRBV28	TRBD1	CASSLGQGASEKLFF
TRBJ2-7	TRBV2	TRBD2	CASSVPGLAGAYEQYF
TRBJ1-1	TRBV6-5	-	CASSERTVNTEAFF